This T cell receptor beta chain was recovered during a study of CD8 T cells in ankylosing spondylitis. Overall study findings and caveats: For ankylosing spondylitis blood, a TCR beta motif of seven to nine highly homologous variants appeared characteristic.

As for this clonotype: Its antigen remains unknown.

CDR3 length equals 16 residues. J was trimmed by 1 base and V by 4 bases; bases with no gene match: 2. CDR1 KGHDR and CDR2 SFDVKD come from the germline V gene. It was by quantitative 5'-RACE with molecular barcodes that TCR beta libraries were made. MiXCR was run by TCRdb on the 5' RACE reads, yielding one entry per CDR3 protein. The data show almost 250,000 distinct CDR3 sequences, with 32% seen just once and roughly 4% held by the top ten. The TCR comes from a male donor with ankylosing spondylitis or in good health (not recorded which). The sample was blood, either unsorted or a sorted T cell fraction (not recorded which). V and J are TRBV24-1 and TRBJ2-2; 10 bases agree with TRBD2. The CDR3 sequence: CATSDPSGGNTGELFF. The CDR3 DNA sequence: TGTGCCACCAGTGACCCTAGCGGGGGGAACACCGGGGAGCTGTTTTTT.